This T cell receptor beta chain was retrieved from a study of shared clonotypes between healthy human individuals (dated by TCRdb to between 2020 and 2021). As for the study more broadly: The cohort comprised a couple of women and a few men aged 18 to 49 years. Different laboratories and diverse techniques were used to prepare libraries and sequence TCR repertoires, to increase sequencing depth and limit assay-specific biases. To estimate repertoire size and how much clonotype sharing occurs between individuals, the study deeply sequenced the blood TCR repertoires of about five healthy adults. Per donor, three plates each were used for CD4 naive and CD4 memory, two for CD8 naive, and one for CD8 memory. Leukapheresis yielded between about 0.94 and 9.5 billion PBMCs per donor. On the study overall, not on this receptor specifically: Rarefaction of sorted-subset datasets indicated incomplete sequencing despite the large sequencing depth. Sampling was restricted to blood, and TCR repertoires in tissue are likely to differ from TCR repertoires in blood. Based on pairwise subsampling, the degree of clonotype sharing among donors was expected to be affected by sequencing depth. When a handful of donors were compared, the shared fraction of clonotypes was about 5.5% for naive CD4, 3.5% for naive CD8, roughly 2.5% for memory CD4, and 0.4% for memory CD8. Compared with non-shared clonotypes, clonotypes shared by all four sorted-subset donors had higher generation probabilities. Estimated clonotype richness was generally larger for naive than for memory subsets. The genetic and exposure-history diversity represented was limited by the small number of donors.

About this clone: What antigen it recognizes has not been identified. No much larger clone is present one base from it, and per-base qualities are unavailable.

The donors were healthy, HIV-negative adults who had no recently reported acute infections or vaccinations. Only Caucasian adults living in Nashville, Tennessee, USA were represented among the donors. CD4+ T cells were enriched by magnetic negative selection, after which naive cells were positively selected on CD45RA and the negative fraction was taken as the memory subset. After blood collection by leukapheresis, PBMCs were isolated using Ficoll-Histopaque density gradient centrifugation and then cryopreserved in the vapor phase of liquid nitrogen. Purity and quantity of every magnetically sorted T cell population were checked by analytical flow cytometry. Genomic DNA was isolated from every sorted fraction and measured by UV absorbance on a Nanodrop 2000c. Using the deep immunoSEQ assay, TCR CDR3 regions were amplified from genomic DNA by multiplex PCR. Extracted genomic DNA from each cell subset was spread evenly across all wells of several immunoSEQ 96-well plates, with each plate serving as a replicate. For sorted subsets, each replicate PCR was loaded with roughly 0.2 ug genomic DNA, equivalent to about 33,000 T cell genomes. Purified libraries were measured with a Qubit 3.0 fluorometer, size-checked on a Bioanalyzer 2100, and measured again with the KAPA Library Quantification kit. A separate single-read 150-cycle Illumina NextSeq 550 flow cell was used to sequence each immunoSEQ 96-well plate. The study's processing was this. Because the immunoSEQ output included only junctional sequences and no quality scores, the filtering could not be the same as the filtering used for full-length reads. Sequences were annotated with PyIR, a Python wrapper for IgBLAST v1.9, and V/J genes and CDR3 were assigned using IMGT germline references. Reads were removed for weak V/J assignments (E-value above 1e-6), missing CDR3, stop codons, out-of-frame junctions, or ambiguous translated residues. A V3J clonotype was defined by an identical inferred V gene, J gene, and CDR3 amino acid sequence. Percentage overlap between repertoires was calculated by dividing the number of shared unique clonotypes by the size of the smaller repertoire. Richness of each repertoire was evaluated using RTK rarefaction, the Chao1 estimator, and Recon v2.1 estimates of unobserved clonotypes. Generation probabilities were computed with OLGA for all TCRbeta clonotypes obtained by the gDNA method from four donors. Not all clones reach the TCRdb copy of this immuneACCESS table, which keeps in-frame sequences only. Checked studies attribute under half of the gap to unresolved V genes and leave the rest unexplained. D and trimming were read from the DNA, whereas the V and J calls and clone size are those reported in that table. In this sample the table shows millions of clones, about 92% of which occur a single time. The ten largest clones add up to roughly 0.13% of the sample.

This receptor was identified in a man aged 18 to 29 in good health. The sequenced sample consisted of naive CD4+ T cells sorted from blood. The meaning of the sample's cell subset or site label: CD45RA+ positively selected.

The encoded CDR3 is CTSSQDRATGGGYGYTF. The nucleotides read TGCACCAGCAGCCAAGATCGCGCGACAGGCGGCGGCTATGGCTACACCTTC. The sequence links TRBV1 to TRBJ1-2; the table's D call TRBD1 went unverified against the DNA. TRBV1 is listed as a pseudogene. From its cysteine to its phenylalanine, the CDR3 spans 17 amino acids. Only CDR3 DNA is held: 51 bases, read in frame from base 1.